Listed below are T cell receptor beta chains from one sample, sequenced in a study of blood T cell repertoires in COVID-19. Method: immunoSEQ multiplex PCR; TCRdb's copy keeps in-frame clones and lacks some. The sample lists about 97,000 clones, 80% to 90% occurring once. Sequencing was performed on peripheral blood. Every receptor here comes from a human donor in a cohort sampled during active COVID-19. Both conserved end residues are part of each CDR3. A D gene is named only where the DNA matches it firmly. Only some rows state a clone size, as once, few, many or a class for expanded clones.

V gene,J gene,D gene,clone size,CDR3 protein,CDR3 DNA
TRBV4-1,TRBJ1-3,.,.,CASSQVRLRNTIYF,TGCGCCAGCAGCCAAGTACGCCTAAGAAACACCATATATTTT
TRBV12-3/TRBV12-4,TRBJ1-5,.,few,CASSDISNQPQHF,TGTGCCAGCAGTGACATTAGCAATCAGCCCCAGCATTTT
TRBV15,TRBJ2-7,TRBD1,few,CATSRGRGRGSFFRPYEQYF,TGTGCCACCAGCAGAGGTCGGGGCAGGGGGTCTTTCTTCCGACCCTACGAGCAGTACTTC
TRBV29-1,TRBJ1-2,.,.,CSVTTENYGYTF,TGCAGCGTTACAACCGAAAACTATGGCTACACCTTC
TRBV28,TRBJ2-1,TRBD1,.,CASSLPGQGLYEQFF,TGTGCCAGCAGTCTCCCGGGACAGGGGTTATATGAGCAGTTCTTC
TRBV27,TRBJ1-2,TRBD1,.,CASSLYGTASYGYTF,TGTGCCAGCAGTTTATACGGGACAGCCTCCTATGGCTACACCTTC
TRBV29-1,TRBJ1-1,TRBD1,.,CSVAGTGDAFF,TGCAGCGTGGCCGGGACAGGTGATGCTTTCTTT
TRBV5-1,TRBJ2-3,.,.,CASSHVEDTQYF,TGCGCCAGCAGCCATGTGGAGGATACGCAGTATTTT
TRBV2,TRBJ2-7,.,.,CASSQGTYEQYF,TGTGCCAGCAGTCAGGGTACCTACGAGCAGTACTTC
TRBV24-1,TRBJ2-1,.,.,CATSDLGQYNEQFF,TGTGCCACCAGTGATTTGGGGCAGTACAATGAGCAGTTCTTC
TRBV28,TRBJ1-1,.,.,CASSKGQNTEAFF,TGTGCCAGCAGTAAGGGACAGAACACTGAAGCTTTCTTT